These 25 T cell receptor beta chains share one sample of origin, sequenced in a study of blood T cell repertoires in COVID-19 (dated by TCRdb to the early 2020s). The library was built by means of the immunoSEQ multiplex PCR assay. Not all clones reach the TCRdb copy of this immuneACCESS table, which keeps in-frame sequences only. Checked studies attribute under half of the gap to unresolved V genes and leave the rest unexplained. Present in this sample are some 46,000 clones, around nine tenths of which were seen just once. The ten largest make up about 8% of the sample. Input material: peripheral blood. The receptors here all came from a man in his fifties with acute or convalescent COVID-19.

The chain is built from TRBV28 and TRBJ2-5; possible D gene TRBD2, 6 bases. From germline, CDR1 is MDHEN and CDR2 SYDVKM. V was cut by 3 bases and J by 3 bases, with 23 bases left in between. CDR3 length equals 18 residues. CDR3 nucleotide sequence: TGTGCCAGCAGTTTCCCCCTTGGGGGGAGTGGACACAAAGAGACCCAGTACTTC. This gives the protein CASSFPLGGSGHKETQYF. The full variable domain, with the rest looked up from reference TRBV28 and TRBJ2-5, is DVKVTQSSRYLVKRTGEKVFLECVQDMDHENMFWYRQDPGLGLRLIYFSYDVKMKEKGDIPEGYSVSREKKERFSLILESASTNQTSMYLCASSFPLGGSGHKETQYFGPGTRLLVL.

Written as DNA, the CDR3 is TGCGCCAGCAGCCTTACAGGGGAAAAACTGTTTTTT. It codes for CASSLTGEKLFF. J is TRBJ1-4 and V is TRBV5-1; maybe TRBD1 (6 bases). The CDR3 runs to 12 residues. Trimming took 4 bases from V and 8 from J, leaving 9 bases between them. CDR1 and CDR2 from the germline V gene are SGHRS and YFSETQ. Based on the CDR3 plus reference TRBV5-1 and TRBJ1-4, the full variable domain is KAGVTQTPRYLIKTRGQQVTLSCSPISGHRSVSWYQQTPGQGLQFLFEYFSETQRNKGNFPGRFSGRQFSNSRSEMNVSTLELGDSALYLCASSLTGEKLFFGSGTQLSVL.

The V and J genes are TRBV7-2 and TRBJ1-6; TRBD1 might be the D (5 bases). Germline V gene data show CDR1 as SGHTA and CDR2 as FQGNSA. Trimming cost V 5 bases and J 11 bases, with 13 bases left between them. This CDR3 has 13 amino acids. In nucleotides, the CDR3 is TGTGCCAGCAGCCCCCCTGGGGCGGCACCCCTCCACTTT. This sequence encodes CASSPPGAAPLHF.

The chain uses TRBV27 and TRBJ2-1; TRBD2 aligns across 10 bases. Trimming at V came to 4 bases and at J to 9 bases, leaving 12 bases not matched to a gene. The CDR3 runs to 16 residues. Germline V gene data show CDR1 as MNHEY and CDR2 as SMNVEV (reference sequence). The DNA for the CDR3 is TGTGCCAGCAGTTCAACCCTCACGGGACTAGCGATTGAGCAGTTCTTC. Amino acid sequence: CASSSTLTGLAIEQFF.

The chain employs TRBV5-6 and TRBJ2-7; a weak D match, TRBD2 (7 bases). V was clipped by 4 bases and J by 5 bases, with 19 bases between them. The germline V gene has CDR1 SGHDT and CDR2 YYEEEE. The length of the CDR3 is 15 residues. The chain's CDR3 is CASSRRGRGGNEQYF. The CDR3 DNA is TGTGCCAGCAGCCGGCGGGGGCGGGGCGGAAACGAGCAGTACTTC.

This clone was recorded only once. The rearrangement uses TRBV7-9 and TRBJ1-1; the D is unclear. The V gene lost 6 bases and the J gene lost 1 base, with 12 bases spanning the gap. CDR1 SEHNR and CDR2 FQNEAQ come from the germline V gene (reference sequence). This CDR3 contains 14 residues. This chain's CDR3 is CASSLLAENTEAFF. In DNA, the CDR3 is TGTGCCAGCAGTCTACTCGCGGAGAACACTGAAGCTTTCTTT.

V and J are TRBV7-2 and TRBJ2-2, with 8 positions matching TRBD1. The CDR3 has 14 amino acids. The V gene's germline CDR1 is SGHTA and CDR2 FQGNSA. V trimming: 5 bases; J trimming: 6 bases; junction bases outside the gene matches: 5. The CDR3 sequence: CASSRTGKAGELFF. Here the CDR3 DNA reads TGTGCCAGCAGCCGGACAGGGAAGGCCGGGGAGCTGTTTTTT.

The chain joins TRBV5-6 to TRBJ1-1; no reliable D call. The V and J ends lost 4 bases and 3 bases respectively, with 10 bases between them. The V gene's germline CDR1 is SGHDT and CDR2 YYEEEE. CDR3 length: 13 amino acids. The CDR3 DNA reads as TGTGCCAGCAGCCTGGGCAGGTACACTGAAGCTTTCTTT. It is translated as CASSLGRYTEAFF.

The table lists this clone with a few counts. V gene TRBV13 combines with J gene TRBJ2-6; D possibly corresponds to TRBD1 (6 bases). Germline CDR1 is PRHDT and CDR2 is FYEKMQ (reference sequence). The CDR3 is 15 residues long. Trimming took off 5 bases at V and 4 bases at J, with 12 bases between the two ends. CDR3 DNA: TGTGCCAGCAGCCTTCGGACAGCCGGGGCCAACGTCCTGACTTTC. Residues: CASSLRTAGANVLTF.

The J gene is TRBJ2-3, the V gene TRBV3-1 (or the pseudogene TRBV3-2), with 9 bases that match TRBD1. The J segment lost 3 bases and the V segment lost 5 bases, leaving 9 bases of the junction unmatched. The CDR3 sequence is 16 residues long. Per the germline V gene, CDR1 is LGHDT and CDR2 is YNNKEL (reference sequence). DNA for the CDR3: TGTGCCAGCAGCAGATCGGGACAGGGCCCAACAGATACGCAGTATTTT. Protein product: CASSRSGQGPTDTQYF.

J is TRBJ2-7 and V is TRBV18, with D possibly TRBD2 on 5 matching bases. The CDR3 contains 11 residues. CDR1 is KGHSH, CDR2 LQKENI, per germline. Trimming took off 3 bases at V and 5 bases at J, with 5 bases between the two ends. DNA for the CDR3: TGTGCCAGCTCACCCGGGGACGAGCAGTACTTC. This codes for CASSPGDEQYF.

This chain joins TRBV7-9 and TRBJ1-1; 7 bases agree with TRBD1. The germline gives CDR1 SEHNR, CDR2 FQNEAQ (reference sequence). The CDR3 contains 13 residues. The trim removed 4 bases at V and 5 bases at J, leaving 4 bases unmatched. CDR3 DNA: TGTGCCAGCAGCTCGACAGGGTGGACTGAAGCTTTCTTT. As protein: CASSSTGWTEAFF. Based on the CDR3 plus reference TRBV7-9 and TRBJ1-1, the full variable domain is DTGVSQNPRHKITKRGQNVTFRCDPISEHNRLYWYRQTLGQGPEFLTYFQNEAQLEKSRLLSDRFSAERPKGSFSTLEIQRTEQGDSAMYLCASSSTGWTEAFFGQGTRLTVV.

This chain uses TRBV19 with TRBJ2-3, with a possible D match to TRBD1 (5 bases). The CDR3 consists of 14 residues. Germline lookup yields CDR1 LNHDA and CDR2 SQIVND (reference sequence). With 2 bases removed from V and 4 bases from J, the gap between germline ends came to 10 bases. The CDR3 nucleotides are TGTGCCAGTAGTATACGGACAAGGCCAGATACGCAGTATTTT. This sequence encodes CASSIRTRPDTQYF.

The V gene is TRBV2, the J gene TRBJ1-3, with 7 bases fitting TRBD1. The J segment lost 0 bases and the V segment lost 6 bases, leaving 5 bases of the junction unmatched. Germline V gene sequence: CDR1 SNHLY, CDR2 FYNNEI. The CDR3 covers 15 residues. The CDR3 protein is CASRPGGDSGNTIYF. The CDR3, as DNA: TGTGCCAGCAGACCAGGGGGAGACTCTGGAAACACCATATATTTT.

The chain uses TRBV2 and TRBJ2-5; 8 bases map to TRBD2. The CDR3 sequence is 15 residues long. Germline V CDR1 and CDR2: SNHLY, FYNNEI. Unmatched junction bases numbered 6, after V lost 5 bases and J lost 1 base. The DNA of the CDR3 is TGTGCCAGCAGTCCTCGGCTAGCGGGCCAAGAGACCCAGTACTTC. This gives the protein CASSPRLAGQETQYF.

This clone was seen more than once but under ten times. The CDR3 region is CASSWGGLSYEQYF. CDR3 sequence (DNA): TGTGCCAGCAGTTGGGGAGGCCTTTCTTACGAGCAGTACTTC. This chain joins TRBV5-6 and TRBJ2-7, with D possibly being TRBD2 (6 bases). The CDR3 runs 14 residues. Germline V gene sequence: CDR1 SGHDT, CDR2 YYEEEE. The V end was cut by 5 bases, the J end by 4 bases, with 16 bases between.

This sequence joins TRBV11-2 and TRBJ2-1, with D possibly TRBD1 on 6 matching bases. This CDR3 comprises 16 residues. Deletions cut 5 bases from V and 5 bases from J, with 19 bases between. Germline V gene data show CDR1 as SGHAT and CDR2 as FQNNGV. Written as DNA, the CDR3 is TGTGCCAGCAGCGGGTATTCTATGGGGGCTGACAATGAGCAGTTCTTC. This gives the protein CASSGYSMGADNEQFF. Together with reference TRBV11-2 and TRBJ2-1, the CDR3 gives the full variable domain: EAGVAQSPRYKIIEKRQSVAFWCNPISGHATLYWYQQILGQGPKLLIQFQNNGVVDDSQLPKDRFSAERLKGVDSTLKIQPAKLEDSAVYLCASSGYSMGADNEQFFGPGTRLTVL.

This clone was counted once. The chain carries TRBV13 and TRBJ2-5; 8 bases fit TRBD1. The germline V gene has CDR1 PRHDT and CDR2 FYEKMQ (reference sequence). The CDR3 has 14 residues. V gave up 4 bases and J gave up 4 bases; unmatched junction bases: 5. DNA of the CDR3: TGTGCCAGCAGCTCAAACGACAGGGGAGAGACCCAGTACTTC. Encoded protein: CASSSNDRGETQYF.

The V and J genes are TRBV29-1 and TRBJ1-2, with 8 bases identical to TRBD1. J gave up 5 bases and V 6 bases, and 11 bases lay outside the gene matches. Per the germline V gene, CDR1 is SQVTM and CDR2 is ANQGSEA. The CDR3 runs 14 residues. The CDR3: CSVPSQGARYGYTF. CDR3 sequence (DNA): TGCAGCGTCCCAAGCCAGGGGGCCAGGTATGGCTACACCTTC.

This chain connects TRBV6-2 or TRBV6-3 to TRBJ1-6; D is perhaps TRBD1 (6 bases). The V end was cut by 6 bases, the J end by 6 bases, with 15 bases between. Germline V gene lookup returns CDR1 MNHEY and CDR2 SVGEGT. CDR3 length: 15 amino acids. CDR3 bases: TGTGCCAGCAGCCAACGACAGGAAAGTAATTCACCCCTCCACTTT. Translated: CASSQRQESNSPLHF.

The rearrangement links TRBV5-1 to TRBJ2-5; 7 nucleotides line up with TRBD2. The CDR3 consists of 14 residues. J lost 7 bases, V lost 4 bases, and 10 bases had no gene match. The germline V gene has CDR1 SGHRS and CDR2 YFSETQ. The CDR3 loop is CASSPSGNEGTQYF. The CDR3 bases are TGCGCCAGCAGCCCAAGCGGGAATGAGGGGACCCAGTACTTC.

This clone was observed a handful of times. The V call is TRBV10-1, the J call TRBJ2-1, with D perhaps TRBD2 (6 bases). The CDR3 is 14 residues long. The ends were cut back, 8 bases at V and 2 bases at J, with 13 bases in the middle. Germline CDR1 reads WNHNN; CDR2 reads SYGVQD (reference sequence). The CDR3 bases are TGCGCCAGCTCCTGGACTACCACCTACAATGAGCAGTTCTTC. Protein sequence: CASSWTTTYNEQFF.

The J gene is TRBJ1-1, the V gene TRBV7-9; D gene ambiguous. The V end lost 2 bases, the J end lost 1 base, and 5 bases lay between the germline ends. The CDR3 is made up of 13 amino acids. CDR1 and CDR2 from the germline V gene are SEHNR and FQNEAQ (reference sequence). CDR3 DNA: TGTGCCAGCAGCTTAACACAGAACACTGAAGCTTTCTTT. It yields the protein CASSLTQNTEAFF.

V usage is TRBV5-1 and J usage is TRBJ1-1; weak D call: TRBD1 (6 bases). This CDR3 is 17 amino acids long. The ends were cut back, 4 bases at V and 0 bases at J, with 19 bases in the middle. The germline V gene encodes CDR1 SGHRS and CDR2 YFSETQ. The DNA of the CDR3 is TGCGCCAGCAGCCCCCAGGGGCCCGCCGTCATGAACACTGAAGCTTTCTTT. This gives the protein CASSPQGPAVMNTEAFF.

The chain recombines TRBV15 with TRBJ2-5, with D perhaps TRBD2 (7 bases). The CDR3 has 15 amino acids. Germline CDR1 reads LNHNV; CDR2 reads YYDKDF (reference sequence). The ends were cut back, 0 bases at V and 5 bases at J, with 13 bases in the middle. The CDR3 DNA follows: TGTGCCACCAGCAGAGATAGGGGGGGCGTTGAGACCCAGTACTTC. It specifies CATSRDRGGVETQYF.